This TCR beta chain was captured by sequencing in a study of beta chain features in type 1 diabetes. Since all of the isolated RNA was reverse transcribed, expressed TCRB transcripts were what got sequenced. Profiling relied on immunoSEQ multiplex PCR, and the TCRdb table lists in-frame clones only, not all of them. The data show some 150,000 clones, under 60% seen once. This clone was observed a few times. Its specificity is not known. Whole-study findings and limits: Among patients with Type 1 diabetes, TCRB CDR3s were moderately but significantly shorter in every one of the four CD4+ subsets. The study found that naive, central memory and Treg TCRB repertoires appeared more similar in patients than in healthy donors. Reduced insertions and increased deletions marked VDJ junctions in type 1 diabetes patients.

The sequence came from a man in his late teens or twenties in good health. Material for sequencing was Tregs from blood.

The DNA of the CDR3 is TGTGCCAGCAGGCGGGTGGGAGCGGATTCTCAGTTCTTC. Translated: CASRRVGADSQFF. J is TRBJ2-1 and V is TRBV6-5; D might be TRBD2 (5 bases). The germline V gene has CDR1 MNHEY and CDR2 SVGAGI. The CDR3 covers 13 residues. V lost 6 bases and J lost 13, with 19 bases in between.